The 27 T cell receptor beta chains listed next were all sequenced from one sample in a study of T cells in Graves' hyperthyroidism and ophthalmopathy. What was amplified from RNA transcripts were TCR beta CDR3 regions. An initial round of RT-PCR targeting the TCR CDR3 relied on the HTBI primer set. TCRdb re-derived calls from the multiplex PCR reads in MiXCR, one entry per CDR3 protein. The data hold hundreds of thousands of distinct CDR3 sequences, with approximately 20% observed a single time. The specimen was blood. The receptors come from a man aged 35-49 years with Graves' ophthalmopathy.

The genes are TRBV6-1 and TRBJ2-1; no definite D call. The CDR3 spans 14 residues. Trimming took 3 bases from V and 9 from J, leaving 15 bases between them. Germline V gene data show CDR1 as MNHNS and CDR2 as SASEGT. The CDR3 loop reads CASSEGPKSGEQFF. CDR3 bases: TGTGCCAGCAGTGAGGGTCCCAAGTCGGGTGAGCAGTTCTTC.

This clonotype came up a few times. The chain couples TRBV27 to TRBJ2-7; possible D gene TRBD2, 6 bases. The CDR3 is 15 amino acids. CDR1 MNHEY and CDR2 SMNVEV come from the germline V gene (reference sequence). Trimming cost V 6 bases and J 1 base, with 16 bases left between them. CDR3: CASRESRGFSYEQYF. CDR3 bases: TGTGCCAGCAGGGAGAGTCGGGGGTTTTCCTACGAGCAGTACTTC.

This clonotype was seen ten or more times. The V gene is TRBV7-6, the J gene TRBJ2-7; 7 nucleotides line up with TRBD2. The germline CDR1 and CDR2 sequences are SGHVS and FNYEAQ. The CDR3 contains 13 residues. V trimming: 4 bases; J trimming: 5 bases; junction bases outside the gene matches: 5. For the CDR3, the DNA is TGTGCCAGCAGCTACCCTGGGGGGGACGAGCAGTACTTC. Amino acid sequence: CASSYPGGDEQYF.

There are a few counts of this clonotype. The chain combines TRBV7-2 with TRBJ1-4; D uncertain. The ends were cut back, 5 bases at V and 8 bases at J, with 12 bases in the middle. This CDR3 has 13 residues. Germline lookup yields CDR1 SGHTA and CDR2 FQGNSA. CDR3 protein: CASSPPDREKLFF. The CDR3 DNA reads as TGTGCCAGCAGCCCTCCAGACCGGGAAAAACTGTTTTTT. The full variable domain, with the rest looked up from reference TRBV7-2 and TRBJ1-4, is GAGVSQSPSNKVTEKGKDVELRCDPISGHTALYWYRQSLGQGLEFLIYFQGNSAPDKSGLPSDRFSAERTGGSVSTLTIQRTQQEDSAVYLCASSPPDREKLFFGSGTQLSVL.

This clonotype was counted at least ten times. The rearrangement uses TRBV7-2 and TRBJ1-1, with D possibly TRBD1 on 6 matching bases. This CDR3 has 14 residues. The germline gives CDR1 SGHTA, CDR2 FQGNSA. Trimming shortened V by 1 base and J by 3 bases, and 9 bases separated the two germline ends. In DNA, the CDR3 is TGTGCCAGCAGCTTAGATGCAGGGGACACTGAAGCTTTCTTT. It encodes CASSLDAGDTEAFF.

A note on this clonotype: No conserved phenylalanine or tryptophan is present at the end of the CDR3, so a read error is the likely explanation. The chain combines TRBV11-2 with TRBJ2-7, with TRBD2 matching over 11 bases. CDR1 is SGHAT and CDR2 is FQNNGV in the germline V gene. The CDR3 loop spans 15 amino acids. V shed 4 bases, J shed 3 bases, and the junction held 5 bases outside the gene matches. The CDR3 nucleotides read TGTGCCAGCAGCTCGGGACTAGCGGCTGGCTACGAGCAGTACCTC. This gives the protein CASSSGLAAGYEQYL.

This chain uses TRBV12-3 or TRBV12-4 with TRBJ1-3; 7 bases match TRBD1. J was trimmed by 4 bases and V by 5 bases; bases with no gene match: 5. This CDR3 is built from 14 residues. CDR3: CASSRQGAGNTIYF. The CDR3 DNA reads TGTGCCAGCAGTCGACAGGGAGCGGGAAACACCATATATTTT.

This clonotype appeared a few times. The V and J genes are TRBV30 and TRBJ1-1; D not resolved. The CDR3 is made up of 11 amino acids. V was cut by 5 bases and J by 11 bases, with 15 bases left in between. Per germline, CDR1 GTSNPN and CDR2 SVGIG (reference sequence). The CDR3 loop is CAWAIGSGAFF. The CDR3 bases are TGTGCCTGGGCTATAGGGAGCGGGGCTTTCTTT.

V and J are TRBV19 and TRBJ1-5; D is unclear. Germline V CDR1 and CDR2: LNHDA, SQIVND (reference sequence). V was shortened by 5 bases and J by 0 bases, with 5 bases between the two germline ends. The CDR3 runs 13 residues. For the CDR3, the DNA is TGTGCCAGTAGTGACGTTAGCAATCAGCCCCAGCATTTT. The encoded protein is CASSDVSNQPQHF.

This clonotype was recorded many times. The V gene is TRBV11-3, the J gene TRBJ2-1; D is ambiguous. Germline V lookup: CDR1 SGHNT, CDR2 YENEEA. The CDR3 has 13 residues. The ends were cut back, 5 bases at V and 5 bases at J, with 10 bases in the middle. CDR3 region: CASSATTHNEQFF. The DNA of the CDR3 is TGTGCCAGCAGCGCGACAACTCACAATGAGCAGTTCTTC.

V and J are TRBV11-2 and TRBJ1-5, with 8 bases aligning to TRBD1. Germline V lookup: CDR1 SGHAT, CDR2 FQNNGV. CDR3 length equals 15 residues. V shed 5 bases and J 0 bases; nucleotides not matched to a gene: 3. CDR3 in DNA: TGTGCCAGCAGCGACAGGGGCGTTAGCAATCAGCCCCAGCATTTT. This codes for CASSDRGVSNQPQHF.

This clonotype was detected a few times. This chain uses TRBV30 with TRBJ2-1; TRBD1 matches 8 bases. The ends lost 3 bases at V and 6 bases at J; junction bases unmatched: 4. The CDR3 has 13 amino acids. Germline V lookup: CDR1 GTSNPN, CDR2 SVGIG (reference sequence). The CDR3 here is CAWSPGTGNEQFF. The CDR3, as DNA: TGTGCCTGGAGCCCCGGGACAGGCAATGAGCAGTTCTTC.

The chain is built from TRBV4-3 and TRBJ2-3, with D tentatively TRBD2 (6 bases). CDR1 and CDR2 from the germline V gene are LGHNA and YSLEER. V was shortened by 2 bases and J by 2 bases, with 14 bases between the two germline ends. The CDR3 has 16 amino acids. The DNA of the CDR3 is TGCGCCAGCAGCCAAATAACGGGAGCCCCCACAGATACGCAGTATTTT. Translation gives CASSQITGAPTDTQYF.

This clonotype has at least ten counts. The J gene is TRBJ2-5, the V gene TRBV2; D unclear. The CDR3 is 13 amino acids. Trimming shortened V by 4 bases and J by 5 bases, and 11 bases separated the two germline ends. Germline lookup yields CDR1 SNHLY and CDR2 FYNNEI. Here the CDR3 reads CASSAIGWETQYF. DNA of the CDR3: TGTGCCAGCAGTGCCATAGGGTGGGAGACCCAGTACTTC.

CDR3 bases: TGTGCCAGCAGCTTAGAAGGGGTTGGAGCCAGCTCCTATAATTCACCCCTCCACTTT. Its translation is CASSLEGVGASSYNSPLHF. The chain is built from TRBV7-6 and TRBJ1-6, with D tentatively TRBD1 (5 bases). The CDR3 sequence is 19 residues long. With 1 base removed from V and 0 bases from J, the gap between germline ends came to 16 bases. In germline, CDR1 is SGHVS, CDR2 FNYEAQ.

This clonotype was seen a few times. CDR3 sequence reads: CASRGPNTGELFF. The CDR3 DNA follows: TGTGCCAGCAGGGGGCCAAACACCGGGGAGCTGTTTTTT. This rearrangement joins TRBV6-2 or TRBV6-3 to TRBJ2-2; D is possibly TRBD1 (5 bases). The CDR3 has 13 amino acids. Germline V gives CDR1 MNHEY, CDR2 SVGEGT. V was shortened by 6 bases and J by 2 bases, with 7 bases between the two germline ends.

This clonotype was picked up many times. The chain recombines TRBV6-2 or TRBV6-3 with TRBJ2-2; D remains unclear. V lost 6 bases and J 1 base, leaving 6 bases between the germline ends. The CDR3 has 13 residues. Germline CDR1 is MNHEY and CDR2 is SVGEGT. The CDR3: CASRDWNTGELFF. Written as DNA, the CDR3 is TGTGCCAGCAGGGATTGGAACACCGGGGAGCTGTTTTTT.

The CDR3 DNA sequence: TGTGCCAGTAGTATAAGGCAGGGACAGCCCCAGCATTTT. It codes for CASSIRQGQPQHF. The chain has TRBV19 and TRBJ1-5; weak D call: TRBD1 (5 bases). The CDR3 is 13 amino acids. Germline-derived CDR1 and CDR2 are LNHDA and SQIVND (reference sequence). V was pared by 2 bases and J by 7 bases, with 9 bases between.

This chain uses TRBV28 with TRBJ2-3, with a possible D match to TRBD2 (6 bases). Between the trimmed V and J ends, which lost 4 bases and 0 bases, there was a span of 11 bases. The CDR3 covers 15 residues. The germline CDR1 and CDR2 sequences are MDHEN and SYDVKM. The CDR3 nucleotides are TGTGCCAGCAGTTCCCTAGCGACCAGCACAGATACGCAGTATTTT. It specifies CASSSLATSTDTQYF.

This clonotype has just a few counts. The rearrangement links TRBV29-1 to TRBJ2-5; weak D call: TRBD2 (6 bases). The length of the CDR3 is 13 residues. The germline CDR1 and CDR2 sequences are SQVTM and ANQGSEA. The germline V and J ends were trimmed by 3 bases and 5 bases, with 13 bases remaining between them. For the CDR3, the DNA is TGCAGCGTTGATGGCACCGCGGGGGAGACCCAGTACTTC. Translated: CSVDGTAGETQYF.

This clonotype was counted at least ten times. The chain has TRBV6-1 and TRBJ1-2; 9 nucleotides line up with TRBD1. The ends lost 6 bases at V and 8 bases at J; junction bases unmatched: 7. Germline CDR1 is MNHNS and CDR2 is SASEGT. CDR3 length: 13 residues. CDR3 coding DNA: TGTGCCAGCAGACCGGGACAGGGAGGCGGCTACACCTTC. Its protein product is CASRPGQGGGYTF.

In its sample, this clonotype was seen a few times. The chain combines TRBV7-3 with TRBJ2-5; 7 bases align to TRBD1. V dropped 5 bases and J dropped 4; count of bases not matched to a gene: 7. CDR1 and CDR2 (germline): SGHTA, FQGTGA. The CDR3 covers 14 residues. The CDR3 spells CASSPTTGPETQYF. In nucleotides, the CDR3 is TGTGCCAGCAGCCCAACGACAGGGCCAGAGACCCAGTACTTC.

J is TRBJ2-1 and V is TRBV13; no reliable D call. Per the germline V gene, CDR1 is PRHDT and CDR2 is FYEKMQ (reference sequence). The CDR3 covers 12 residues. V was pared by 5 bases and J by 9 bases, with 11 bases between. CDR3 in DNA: TGTGCCAGCAGCAAAGAATCCGGTGAGCAGTTCTTC. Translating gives CASSKESGEQFF.

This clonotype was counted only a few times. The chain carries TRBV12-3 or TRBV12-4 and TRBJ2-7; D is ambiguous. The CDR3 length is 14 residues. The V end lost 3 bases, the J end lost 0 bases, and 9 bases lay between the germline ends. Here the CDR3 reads CASSFGISSYEQYF. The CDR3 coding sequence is TGTGCCAGCAGTTTTGGGATAAGCTCCTACGAGCAGTACTTC.

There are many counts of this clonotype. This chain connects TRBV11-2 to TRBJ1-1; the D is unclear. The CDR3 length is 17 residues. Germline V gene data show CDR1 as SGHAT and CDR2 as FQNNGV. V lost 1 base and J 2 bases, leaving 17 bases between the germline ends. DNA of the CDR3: TGTGCCAGCAGCTTAGGGTTAAGTCGCTCCCCAAACACTGAAGCTTTCTTT. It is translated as CASSLGLSRSPNTEAFF. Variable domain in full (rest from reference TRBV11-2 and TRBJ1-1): EAGVAQSPRYKIIEKRQSVAFWCNPISGHATLYWYQQILGQGPKLLIQFQNNGVVDDSQLPKDRFSAERLKGVDSTLKIQPAKLEDSAVYLCASSLGLSRSPNTEAFFGQGTRLTVV.

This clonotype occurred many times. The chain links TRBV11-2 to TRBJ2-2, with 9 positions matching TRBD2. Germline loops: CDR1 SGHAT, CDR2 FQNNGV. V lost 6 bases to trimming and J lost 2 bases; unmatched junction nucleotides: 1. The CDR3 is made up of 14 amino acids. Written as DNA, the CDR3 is TGTGCCAGCAGGACTAGCGGAAACACCGGGGAGCTGTTTTTT. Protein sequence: CASRTSGNTGELFF. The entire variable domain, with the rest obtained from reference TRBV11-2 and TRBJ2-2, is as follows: EAGVAQSPRYKIIEKRQSVAFWCNPISGHATLYWYQQILGQGPKLLIQFQNNGVVDDSQLPKDRFSAERLKGVDSTLKIQPAKLEDSAVYLCASRTSGNTGELFFGEGSRLTVL.

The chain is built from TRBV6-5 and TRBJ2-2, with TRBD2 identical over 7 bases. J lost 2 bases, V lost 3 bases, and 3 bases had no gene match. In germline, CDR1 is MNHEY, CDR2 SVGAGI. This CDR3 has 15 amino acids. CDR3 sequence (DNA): TGTGCCAGCAGTTATCCGGGGGGAAACACCGGGGAGCTGTTTTTT. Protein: CASSYPGGNTGELFF.